One sample yielded the 4 T cell receptor beta chains listed below, sequenced in a study of blood T cell repertoires in COVID-19. TCRdb's table, derived via immunoSEQ multiplex PCR, lists solely in-frame clones and lacks some. The repertoire holds about 190,000 clones, with around 84% as singletons. Sample: peripheral blood. The receptor set was obtained from a human donor in a cohort sampled during active COVID-19.

The V and J genes are TRBV2 and TRBJ2-5; 8 positions agree with TRBD1. CDR1 is SNHLY, CDR2 FYNNEI, per germline. V lost 6 bases and J lost 5; bases outside the gene matches: 2. The CDR3 totals 12 residues. The CDR3 reads CASSRGQETQYF. The CDR3 nucleotides read TGTGCCAGCAGCAGGGGGCAGGAGACCCAGTACTTC.

This clone was seen a handful of times. This chain connects TRBV19 to TRBJ2-2, with TRBD2 matching over 8 bases. The CDR3 extends over 15 amino acids. The V and J ends lost 10 bases and 5 bases, in that order; junction bases with no gene match: 12. The germline V gene has CDR1 LNHDA and CDR2 SQIVND (reference sequence). The CDR3 sequence: CATRAGAGVTGELFF. The CDR3, as DNA: TGTGCCACCAGAGCGGGAGCGGGGGTGACCGGGGAGCTGTTTTTT.

The J gene is TRBJ2-7, the V gene TRBV6-1; 8 nucleotides match TRBD2. Germline V gives CDR1 MNHNS, CDR2 SASEGT. The CDR3 runs 16 residues. The trim removed 2 bases at V and 5 bases at J, leaving 11 bases unmatched. CDR3 sequence reads: CASSEPSGGVGNEQYV. CDR3 bases: TGTGCCAGCAGTGAACCGTCGGGGGGGGTCGGGAACGAGCAGTACGTC.

Note on this clone: This specimen includes other DNA sequences encoding the same CDR3. This rearrangement joins TRBV7-9 to TRBJ1-5; D is ambiguous. Germline V CDR1 and CDR2: SEHNR, FQNEAQ (reference sequence). The V gene lost 3 bases and the J gene lost 5 bases, with 5 bases spanning the gap. CDR3 length: 12 amino acids. DNA of the CDR3: TGTGCCAGCAGCTTCGGTGATCAGCCCCAGCATTTT. It codes for CASSFGDQPQHF.